This paragraph covers one T cell receptor beta chain sequence. Measured with immunoSEQ multiplex PCR; TCRdb has only the in-frame clones, and not every one. The sample lists tens of thousands of clones, roughly 82% seen once, with 1% to 1.5% in the top ten. Trimming stripped 2 bases from V and 11 bases from J, with 12 bases between. The CDR3 totals 12 residues. These data come from a study of blood T cell repertoires in COVID-19. The chain recombines TRBV12-3 or TRBV12-4 with TRBJ1-2; maybe TRBD1 (5 bases). The specimen sequenced was peripheral blood. The receptor was derived from a woman older than 75 with acute or convalescent COVID-19. The CDR3 nucleotides read TGTGCCAGCAGTTTAAACTTGGGGGGTTACACCTTC. Its translation: CASSLNLGGYTF.